A single sample is the source of the 14 T cell receptor beta chains below, sequenced in a study of T cells in Graves' hyperthyroidism and ophthalmopathy. The TCR beta CDR3 regions underwent amplification using RNA transcripts as the source. HTBI primers were the set used in a first-round RT-PCR of the TCR CDR3. TCRdb re-called the multiplex PCR reads through MiXCR, storing one row per CDR3 protein. The sample lists approximately 200,000 distinct CDR3 sequences; about 16% were seen once. What was sequenced was blood. These receptor sequences come from a man aged 35 to 55 with Graves' hyperthyroidism.

This clonotype came up many times. This chain uses TRBV11-3 with TRBJ2-7; 8 bases are shared with TRBD1. The CDR3 is 13 amino acids. V gave up 5 bases and J gave up 1 base; unmatched junction bases: 1. Looked up from germline, CDR1 is SGHNT and CDR2 is YENEEA. The CDR3 DNA reads as TGTGCCAGCAGCCGGGACAGGTCCTACGAGCAGTACTTC. Translating gives CASSRDRSYEQYF.

The chain has TRBV20-1 and TRBJ2-3, with TRBD2 matching over 14 bases. The CDR3 has 14 amino acids. From germline, CDR1 is DFQATT and CDR2 SNEGSKA (reference sequence). V shed 6 bases and J 8 bases; nucleotides not matched to a gene: 7. The CDR3 spells CSARTSGGSPTQYF. CDR3 sequence (DNA): TGCAGTGCCCGGACTAGCGGGGGGTCCCCTACGCAGTATTTT.

This clonotype has at least ten counts. The genes are TRBV2 and TRBJ1-5; D perhaps matches TRBD1 (5 bases). CDR1 is SNHLY, CDR2 FYNNEI, per germline. The V and J ends lost 7 bases and 0 bases respectively, with 16 bases between them. The CDR3 loop spans 16 amino acids. The CDR3 DNA is TGTGCCAGCAAGAACTCAGGGAAAAATAGCAATCAGCCCCAGCATTTT. It encodes CASKNSGKNSNQPQHF.

The chain uses TRBV3-1 and TRBJ2-7; no firm D call. Trimming shortened V by 0 bases and J by 1 base, and 7 bases separated the two germline ends. This CDR3 is 14 amino acids long. Per the germline V gene, CDR1 is LGHDT and CDR2 is YNNKEL (reference sequence). CDR3 sequence (DNA): TGTGCCAGCAGCCAAGAATTGGGTTCCTACGAGCAGTACTTC. Its translation: CASSQELGSYEQYF.

The rearrangement links TRBV10-3 to TRBJ1-3, with TRBD1 matching 7 bases. CDR1 is ENHRY and CDR2 is SYGVKD in the germline V gene. The CDR3 sequence is 12 residues long. Trimming took 6 bases from V and 4 from J; bases not matched to a gene: 0. Written as DNA, the CDR3 is TGTGCCATCAGGACAGGGGGAAACACCATATATTTT. Translating gives CAIRTGGNTIYF.

V and J are TRBV10-2 and TRBJ2-3; 11 bases fit TRBD2. V lost 4 bases and J lost 0; bases outside the gene matches: 6. The CDR3 runs 17 residues. CDR1 is WSHSY and CDR2 is SAAADI in the germline V gene. The CDR3 DNA reads TGCGCCAGCAGTGGGCTAGCGGGGGGCTCTAGCACAGATACGCAGTATTTT. Translating gives CASSGLAGGSSTDTQYF.

This clonotype was counted at least ten times. The CDR3, as DNA: TGCAGTGCTAGGCTTGGCGGAGCAAGGACTGAAGCTTTCTTT. Its translation: CSARLGGARTEAFF. The rearrangement links TRBV20-1 to TRBJ1-1, with D uncertain. The ends were cut back, 3 bases at V and 5 bases at J, with 16 bases in the middle. The CDR3 totals 14 residues. Per germline, CDR1 DFQATT and CDR2 SNEGSKA (reference sequence).

This clonotype has just a few counts. This rearrangement joins TRBV28 to TRBJ1-4; 8 positions match TRBD1. The length of the CDR3 is 15 residues. V lost 6 bases to trimming and J lost 4 bases; unmatched junction nucleotides: 7. The germline V gene encodes CDR1 MDHEN and CDR2 SYDVKM. The CDR3: CASRPHRGVNEKLFF. The CDR3 DNA follows: TGTGCCAGCAGACCCCACAGGGGGGTTAATGAAAAACTGTTTTTT.

This clonotype was counted between two and nine times. The chain has TRBV4-3 and TRBJ1-4; TRBD1 agrees at 10 bases. This CDR3 has 15 residues. Germline CDR1 reads LGHNA; CDR2 reads YSLEER. The junction had 4 bases not matched to a gene; V was cut back by 4 bases and J by 5 bases. The CDR3, as DNA: TGCGCCAGCAGCCTGACGGACAGGGGGAATGAAAAACTGTTTTTT. Translating it yields CASSLTDRGNEKLFF.

This clonotype was observed at least ten times. This rearrangement joins TRBV7-2 to TRBJ1-2; 9 bases line up with TRBD1. This CDR3 region has 15 residues. The V segment lost 4 bases and the J segment 5 bases; nucleotides outside the gene matches: 8. Germline V gives CDR1 SGHTA, CDR2 FQGNSA. The CDR3 sequence: CASSSFRDRVYGYTF. CDR3 sequence (DNA): TGTGCCAGCAGCTCCTTCCGGGACAGGGTTTATGGCTACACCTTC.

The rearrangement uses TRBV7-2 and TRBJ2-6; tentatively, D is TRBD1 or TRBD2 (5 bases each). The CDR3 has 20 residues. Germline V lookup: CDR1 SGHTA, CDR2 FQGNSA. Deletions cut 5 bases from V and 1 base from J, with 24 bases between. The CDR3 is CASSTDPGRQTGSGANVLTF. Here the CDR3 DNA reads TGTGCCAGCAGCACCGATCCGGGGCGACAAACGGGGTCTGGGGCCAACGTCCTGACTTTC.

This clonotype was observed many times. The chain combines TRBV11-2 with TRBJ2-5; TRBD1 might be the D (7 bases). The germline CDR1 and CDR2 sequences are SGHAT and FQNNGV. The ends were cut back, 4 bases at V and 5 bases at J, with 11 bases in the middle. This CDR3 comprises 13 residues. CDR3 DNA: TGTGCCAGCAGCTCCGCAGGGGGGGAGACCCAGTACTTC. Protein product: CASSSAGGETQYF.

This clonotype was seen once. The junction does not match germline at one end; this may be a read error. This rearrangement joins TRBV7-9 to TRBJ2-4; 7 bases agree with TRBD1. CDR1 and CDR2 (germline): SEHNR, FQNEAQ (reference sequence). The CDR3 is 14 residues long. The CDR3 bases are TGTGCCGGCAGCCTGGGACAGCTCGGAAACATTCAGCACTTC. Protein sequence: CAGSLGQLGNIQHF.

This clonotype was seen many times. The chain couples TRBV28 to TRBJ1-2; 7 bases map to TRBD1. Germline loops: CDR1 MDHEN, CDR2 SYDVKM. There are 15 residues in the CDR3. Unmatched junction bases numbered 8, after V lost 5 bases and J lost 2 bases. The DNA for the CDR3 is TGTGCCAGCAGTGGGACAGACAGAAAAAACTATGGCTACACCTTC. Amino acid sequence: CASSGTDRKNYGYTF.